This is a list of T cell receptor beta chains from one sample in a study of T-cell memory formation after mild COVID-19. MiXCR was run by TCRdb on the 5' RACE reads, yielding one entry per CDR3 protein. The table includes 350,000 to 450,000 distinct CDR3 sequences, about 15% detected once. The sequencing sample was made of PBMCs or a T cell subset sorted from them (not recorded which). Source of these receptors: a man aged 18 to 35 who had mild COVID-19 (a few samples of this study predate the infection). Cell type and time point are not known. The CDR3 runs from the conserved cysteine through the conserved F or W. A D gene is named only where the DNA matches it firmly. A clone size is listed for some rows: how often the clone was seen (once, few, many), or a class if it is expanded.

size,V,J,D,CDR3,DNA
few,TRBV12-3/TRBV12-4,TRBJ1-1,TRBD1,CASRGDRGKAFF,TGTGCCAGCAGGGGGGACAGGGGGAAGGCTTTCTTT
many,TRBV5-1,TRBJ2-7,-,CASSLATTDYEQYF,TGCGCCAGCAGCTTGGCTACGACCGATTACGAGCAGTACTTC
few,TRBV7-6,TRBJ1-6,-,CASSPSANSPLHF,TGTGCCAGCAGCCCCTCTGCCAATTCACCCCTCCACTTT
few,TRBV5-4,TRBJ1-1,TRBD1,CASSTIQGASTEAFF,TGTGCCAGCAGCACAATCCAGGGGGCATCCACTGAAGCTTTCTTT
many,TRBV2,TRBJ1-1,-,CASSGAYQNTEAFF,TGTGCCAGCAGTGGGGCATATCAGAACACTGAAGCTTTCTTT
few,TRBV11-2,TRBJ2-7,TRBD1,CASSLSQGAYEQYF,TGTGCCAGCAGCTTAAGCCAGGGGGCCTACGAGCAGTACTTC
-,TRBV5-4,TRBJ1-6,-,CASSWETNSPLHF,TGTGCCAGCAGTTGGGAGACTAATTCACCCCTCCACTTT
-,TRBV6-6,TRBJ2-1,TRBD1,CASGWTGEGEQFF,TGTGCCAGCGGGTGGACAGGGGAGGGTGAGCAGTTCTTC
few,TRBV4-3,TRBJ1-2,-,CASSQEWTDRIGYTF,TGCGCCAGCAGCCAAGAGTGGACTGACAGAATTGGCTACACCTTC
-,TRBV20-1,TRBJ2-3,TRBD2,CSARGTSGQSTDTQYF,TGCAGTGCTCGGGGGACTAGCGGGCAAAGCACAGATACGCAGTATTTT
few,TRBV5-1,TRBJ1-2,-,CASSLEGSSYGYTF,TGCGCCAGCAGCTTGGAAGGCAGCTCCTATGGCTACACCTTC
few,TRBV28,TRBJ2-1,TRBD2,CASRPITSGGANEQFF,TGTGCCAGCAGGCCCATCACCAGCGGGGGGGCCAATGAGCAGTTCTTC
-,TRBV3-1,TRBJ1-3,-,CASSLSGYGNTIYF,TGTGCCAGCAGCCTCTCGGGGTACGGAAACACCATATATTTT
few,TRBV20-1,TRBJ2-1,TRBD2,CSAPVAASGGYNEQFF,TGCAGTGCTCCCGTAGCAGCTAGCGGGGGGTACAATGAGCAGTTCTTC
few,TRBV5-1,TRBJ1-4,TRBD1,CASSWDSNNEKLFF,TGCGCCAGCAGCTGGGACAGCAATAATGAAAAACTGTTTTTT
-,TRBV2,TRBJ2-3,-,CASSAEGVKLNTQYF,TGTGCCAGCAGTGCGGAGGGGGTGAAACTTAATACGCAGTATTTT
many,TRBV7-2,TRBJ1-1,-,CASSSTGVLNTEAFF,TGTGCCAGCAGCTCGACCGGGGTTCTGAACACTGAAGCTTTCTTT
-,TRBV4-3,TRBJ1-2,-,CASSQDLVGGYGYTF,TGCGCCAGCAGCCAAGATCTGGTAGGGGGCTATGGCTACACCTTC
few,TRBV20-1,TRBJ2-7,-,CSASFSGEQYF,TGCAGTGCTAGTTTCTCGGGAGAGCAGTACTTC
-,TRBV27,TRBJ2-7,-,CASSLSGGSPLSSYEQYF,TGTGCCAGCAGTTTATCAGGGGGGAGTCCCTTAAGCTCCTACGAGCAGTACTTC
-,TRBV30,TRBJ1-1,TRBD1,CAWAKTGGKATEAFF,TGTGCCTGGGCTAAGACAGGGGGAAAGGCCACTGAAGCTTTCTTT
-,TRBV13,TRBJ1-2,-,CASSFQGEQGYTF,TGTGCCAGCAGCTTCCAGGGCGAACAGGGCTACACCTTC
few,TRBV18,TRBJ2-3,TRBD2,CASSSASGGPDTQYF,TGTGCCAGCTCATCGGCTAGCGGGGGGCCAGATACGCAGTATTTT
few,TRBV7-9,TRBJ2-1,TRBD1,CASSSRTGYNEQFF,TGTGCCAGCAGCTCCCGGACAGGCTACAATGAGCAGTTCTTC
few,TRBV12-3/TRBV12-4,TRBJ1-2,-,CASRLGRVGGYTF,TGTGCCAGCAGGTTGGGTAGGGTAGGTGGCTACACCTTC
-,TRBV5-1,TRBJ1-2,-,CASSLDTLNYGYTF,TGCGCCAGCAGCTTGGACACGCTTAACTATGGCTACACCTTC
many,TRBV12-3/TRBV12-4,TRBJ1-2,-,CASSLEGHYGYTF,TGTGCCAGCAGCCTGGAAGGTCACTATGGCTACACCTTC
many,TRBV7-2,TRBJ2-3,-,CASSLRGGDTQYF,TGTGCCAGCAGCTTAAGGGGGGGAGATACGCAGTATTTT
-,TRBV15,TRBJ2-2,TRBD1,CATSGYPGQGYTGELFF,TGTGCCACCAGCGGTTACCCGGGACAGGGTTACACCGGGGAGCTGTTTTTT
few,TRBV27,TRBJ1-1,TRBD1,CASSILGQASTEAFF,TGTGCCAGCAGTATCCTGGGACAGGCCAGCACTGAAGCTTTCTTT
-,TRBV5-5,TRBJ1-5,TRBD1,CASSSWTLGADRRNRPQHF,TGTGCCAGCAGCAGTTGGACACTGGGCGCGGACAGGCGTAATCGGCCCCAGCATTTT
many,TRBV4-2,TRBJ2-3,-,CASRDGGGLLTDTQYF,TGTGCCAGCAGGGACGGCGGGGGCCTCCTCACAGATACGCAGTATTTT
few,TRBV7-9,TRBJ2-5,TRBD1,CASSPGTAVVETQYF,TGTGCCAGCAGCCCGGGGACAGCGGTGGTGGAGACCCAGTACTTC
-,TRBV5-1,TRBJ1-6,-,CASSSGGDSRNSPLHF,TGCGCCAGCAGCTCCGGGGGGGATTCCCGGAATTCACCCCTCCACTTT
-,TRBV4-2,TRBJ2-5,-,CASSPSLTEGETQYF,TGTGCCAGCAGCCCTTCCCTCACAGAGGGGGAGACCCAGTACTTC